Shown below are 28 T cell receptor beta chains from a single sample sequenced in a study of vaccination effects on CD4 cells after COVID-19. Investigators separated out CD4+ T cells once approximately 9 days of culture had passed. Participants got two doses of BNT162b2 or mRNA-1273 vaccine. Assay used: immunoSEQ multiplex PCR; TCRdb lists only in-frame clones, some missing. Of about 66,000 clones in the sample, 70% to 80% are singletons; the top ten hold around 2.5%. The antigens these receptors bind are not known. Sequenced material: CD4+ T cells from PBMCs cultured without peptide, taken after COVID-19 vaccination. These receptors originate from a human donor who received a COVID-19 vaccine.

V and J are TRBV11-2 and TRBJ1-1, with unresolved D. V was cut by 1 base and J by 7 bases, with 4 bases left in between. The CDR3 is 11 residues long. Germline V CDR1 and CDR2: SGHAT, FQNNGV. This chain's CDR3 is CASSLAGEAFF. The CDR3 DNA is TGTGCCAGCAGCTTAGCCGGTGAAGCTTTCTTT.

This clone was seen more than once but under ten times. The CDR3, as DNA: TGTGCCAGCTCACCCGGGACTAGTCACAATGAGCAGTTCTTC. Protein: CASSPGTSHNEQFF. The V and J genes are TRBV18 and TRBJ2-1, with 8 bases fitting TRBD2. V shed 3 bases, J shed 5 bases, and the junction held 3 bases outside the gene matches. Germline V gene sequence: CDR1 KGHSH, CDR2 LQKENI. The CDR3 extends over 14 amino acids.

CDR3 in DNA: TGTGCCAGTATCGTCCCAGGGGGCGATGAGCAGTTCTTC. Its translation is CASIVPGGDEQFF. The chain joins TRBV19 to TRBJ2-1, with 8 positions matching TRBD1. J gave up 8 bases and V 7 bases, and 7 bases lay outside the gene matches. The CDR3 is 13 amino acids. The germline CDR1 and CDR2 sequences are LNHDA and SQIVND (reference sequence).

The V and J genes are TRBV12-3 or TRBV12-4 and TRBJ1-5; D is ambiguous. This CDR3 is built from 12 residues. Trimming pared 7 bases from V and 9 bases from J, leaving 13 bases between. DNA of the CDR3: TGTGCCAGCACCGAGGGCCCTCGGCCCCAGCATTTT. Its translation: CASTEGPRPQHF.

CDR3 coding DNA: TGTGCCAGCGTATGGACTAGCGGGGGGGCAGGGAATGAGCAGTTCTTC. Its translation: CASVWTSGGAGNEQFF. The chain joins TRBV7-8 to TRBJ2-1; TRBD2 agrees at 15 bases. The germline gives CDR1 SGHVS, CDR2 FQNEAQ. This CDR3 comprises 16 residues. V lost 8 bases to trimming and J lost 7 bases; unmatched junction nucleotides: 9.

The rearrangement links TRBV2 to TRBJ2-5; no clear D. This CDR3 has 13 residues. Trimming stripped 4 bases from V and 6 bases from J, with 12 bases between. CDR1 is SNHLY and CDR2 is FYNNEI in the germline V gene. The CDR3 here is CASSGELIKTQYF. DNA for the CDR3: TGTGCCAGCAGTGGTGAGCTGATAAAGACCCAGTACTTC.

This clone came up a few times. The chain links TRBV5-1 to TRBJ1-2, with 9 bases that match TRBD1. The CDR3 extends over 13 amino acids. Losses at the gene ends were 2 bases for V and 7 bases for J; bases not matched to a gene: 3. In germline, CDR1 is SGHRS, CDR2 YFSETQ. This chain's CDR3 is CASSLQGAGGYTF. The CDR3 DNA sequence: TGCGCCAGCAGCTTACAGGGGGCTGGTGGCTACACCTTC.

The V and J genes are TRBV7-2 and TRBJ2-1; perhaps TRBD2 as D (5 bases). Trimming stripped 5 bases from V and 5 bases from J, with 19 bases between. Germline lookup yields CDR1 SGHTA and CDR2 FQGNSA. The CDR3 sequence is 16 residues long. CDR3 DNA sequence: TGTGCCAGCAGCGCCCCTCCCCCCGAGGGAGACAATGAGCAGTTCTTC. This encodes CASSAPPPEGDNEQFF.

The chain employs TRBV18 and TRBJ1-3; TRBD1 matches at 7 bases. The CDR3 is 15 amino acids. The germline V gene encodes CDR1 KGHSH and CDR2 LQKENI. J lost 4 bases, V lost 3 bases, and 6 bases had no gene match. Here the CDR3 DNA reads TGTGCCAGCTCACCGCAGACAGGGAGCGGAAACACCATATATTTT. This codes for CASSPQTGSGNTIYF.

The rearrangement joins TRBV7-9 to TRBJ2-5; D perhaps matches TRBD1 (6 bases). The V gene's germline CDR1 is SEHNR and CDR2 FQNEAQ (reference sequence). The CDR3 runs 14 residues. Trimming pared 2 bases from V and 4 bases from J, leaving 11 bases between. The CDR3 region has the DNA TGTGCCAGCAGCTTAACTGGGGGCGGAGAGACCCAGTACTTC. Translation gives CASSLTGGGETQYF. Variable domain in full (rest from reference TRBV7-9 and TRBJ2-5): DTGVSQNPRHKITKRGQNVTFRCDPISEHNRLYWYRQTLGQGPEFLTYFQNEAQLEKSRLLSDRFSAERPKGSFSTLEIQRTEQGDSAMYLCASSLTGGGETQYFGPGTRLLVL.

The chain has TRBV30 and TRBJ2-5; D unresolved. Germline loops: CDR1 GTSNPN, CDR2 SVGIG (reference sequence). The CDR3 is 12 amino acids. Trimming shortened V by 5 bases and J by 4 bases, and 11 bases separated the two germline ends. The CDR3 DNA follows: TGTGCCTGGGGCCTTGACGGAGAGACCCAGTACTTC. This codes for CAWGLDGETQYF.

This sequence joins TRBV25-1 and TRBJ2-5; 7 nucleotides match TRBD1. The germline gives CDR1 MGHDK, CDR2 SYGVNS. The ends lost 4 bases at V and 4 bases at J; junction bases unmatched: 6. This CDR3 region has 14 residues. The CDR3 DNA reads TGTGCCAGCAGTGTCCGGGACAGCAGAGAGACCCAGTACTTC. This gives the protein CASSVRDSRETQYF. Together with reference TRBV25-1 and TRBJ2-5, the CDR3 gives the full variable domain: EADIYQTPRYLVIGTGKKITLECSQTMGHDKMYWYQQDPGMELHLIHYSYGVNSTEKGDLSSESTVSRIRTEHFPLTLESARPSHTSQYLCASSVRDSRETQYFGPGTRLLVL.

The V call is TRBV11-3, the J call TRBJ2-5; a possible D gene is TRBD1 (6 bases). CDR3 length: 16 amino acids. V was shortened by 1 base and J by 2 bases, with 14 bases between the two germline ends. Per the germline V gene, CDR1 is SGHNT and CDR2 is YENEEA. The CDR3: CASSLGVGQTQETQYF. DNA for the CDR3: TGTGCCAGCAGCTTAGGGGTCGGACAGACACAAGAGACCCAGTACTTC. The full variable domain, in which reference TRBV11-3 and TRBJ2-5 provide the parts outside the CDR3, is EAGVVQSPRYKIIEKKQPVAFWCNPISGHNTLYWYLQNLGQGPELLIRYENEEAVDDSQLPKDRFSAERLKGVDSTLKIQPAELGDSAVYLCASSLGVGQTQETQYFGPGTRLLVL.

J is TRBJ2-3 and V is TRBV19; the match to TRBD1 covers 7 bases. After removal of 7 bases from V and 0 bases from J, the junction contained 7 bases not matched to a gene. Germline loops: CDR1 LNHDA, CDR2 SQIVND (reference sequence). CDR3 length: 15 amino acids. The CDR3 region has the DNA TGTGCCAGTACTGGAGGCAGGGGGAGCACAGATACGCAGTATTTT. This sequence encodes CASTGGRGSTDTQYF.

V gene TRBV30 combines with J gene TRBJ1-2; TRBD1 matches 8 bases. This CDR3 contains 15 residues. V lost 4 bases, J lost 3 bases, and 10 bases stayed unmatched. The germline V gene encodes CDR1 GTSNPN and CDR2 SVGIG (reference sequence). The DNA for the CDR3 is TGTGCCTGGAAGGGAGGACAGGGCTTGTACTATGGCTACACCTTC. It yields the protein CAWKGGQGLYYGYTF. Using reference TRBV30 and TRBJ1-2 for the parts outside the CDR3, the full variable domain is SQTIHQWPATLVQPVGSPLSLECTVEGTSNPNLYWYRQAAGRGLQLLFYSVGIGQISSEVPQNLSASRPQDRQFILSSKKLLLSDSGFYLCAWKGGQGLYYGYTFGSGTRLTVV.

Notes on this clone: This same CDR3 is encoded by further DNA sequences in the sample. The chain recombines TRBV18 with TRBJ2-5, with D unclear. CDR3 length: 13 amino acids. Trimming left V 3 bases short and J 2 bases short, with 7 bases between. From germline, CDR1 is KGHSH and CDR2 LQKENI. DNA of the CDR3: TGTGCCAGCTCACCGGGAATTCAAGAGACCCAGTACTTC. Residues: CASSPGIQETQYF.

The V and J genes are TRBV6-5 and TRBJ2-6, with TRBD2 identical over 9 bases. J was trimmed by 2 bases and V by 2 bases; bases with no gene match: 1. Germline V gene lookup returns CDR1 MNHEY and CDR2 SVGAGI. The CDR3 is made up of 16 amino acids. The CDR3 reads CASSYRGGAGANVLTF. CDR3 DNA sequence: TGTGCCAGCAGTTACCGCGGGGGGGCTGGGGCCAACGTCCTGACTTTC.

This rearrangement joins TRBV6-2 or TRBV6-3 to TRBJ1-6; tentatively, D is TRBD1 (5 bases). CDR1 and CDR2 (germline): MNHEY, SVGEGT. With 5 bases removed from V and 6 bases from J, the gap between germline ends came to 11 bases. The CDR3 has 14 residues. CDR3: CASSGRQSNSPLHF. The CDR3 region has the DNA TGTGCCAGCAGTGGGAGACAGTCTAATTCACCCCTCCACTTT.

This clone was seen a single time. This chain joins TRBV7-9 and TRBJ1-1; D not resolved. The CDR3 is 13 amino acids. Germline CDR1 and CDR2: SEHNR and FQNEAQ (reference sequence). With 2 bases removed from V and 2 bases from J, the gap between germline ends came to 6 bases. The CDR3 region has the DNA TGTGCCAGCAGCTTACGGTTTAACACTGAAGCTTTCTTT. It translates to CASSLRFNTEAFF.

The chain uses TRBV15 and TRBJ2-5; D might be TRBD1 (5 bases). The germline CDR1 and CDR2 sequences are LNHNV and YYDKDF (reference sequence). The CDR3 length is 13 residues. Trimming stripped 8 bases from V and 5 bases from J, with 15 bases between. CDR3 protein: CATGSDKYETQYF. CDR3 bases: TGTGCCACCGGATCGGACAAATATGAGACCCAGTACTTC.

This clone came up once. This chain joins TRBV6-6 and TRBJ2-3, with 7 nucleotides matching TRBD1. The CDR3 covers 14 residues. The trim removed 4 bases at V and 1 base at J, leaving 2 bases unmatched. Germline assignment: CDR1 MNHNY and CDR2 SVGAGI (reference sequence). The CDR3 spells CASSLTGGTDTQYF. CDR3 nucleotide sequence: TGTGCCAGCAGTTTAACAGGGGGCACAGATACGCAGTATTTT.

The chain recombines TRBV7-3 with TRBJ2-7, with TRBD2 matching over 12 bases. CDR1 and CDR2 (germline): SGHTA, FQGTGA. V shed 4 bases, J shed 0 bases, and the junction held 13 bases outside the gene matches. The CDR3 has 19 amino acids. CDR3 in DNA: TGTGCCAGCAGCTCCCGGTGCCGACTAGCGGGGGTCCCCTCCTACGAGCAGTACGTC. This gives the protein CASSSRCRLAGVPSYEQYV.

J is TRBJ2-7 and V is TRBV21-1. TRBV21-1 is termed a pseudogene. This CDR3 comprises 18 residues. The CDR3 coding sequence is TGTGCCAGCAGCAAAGTCGTTGGCCGTACTGCCGAGCCCTACGAGCAGTACGTC. This sequence encodes CASSKVVGRTAEPYEQYV.

The rearrangement links TRBV7-3 to TRBJ1-5; D not resolved. CDR3 size: 13 residues. V was cut by 2 bases and J by 4 bases, with 6 bases left in between. The germline V gene encodes CDR1 SGHTA and CDR2 FQGTGA. The DNA of the CDR3 is TGTGCCAGCAGCTTATCCCCTAATCAGCCCCAGCATTTT. Translated, it gives CASSLSPNQPQHF.

J is TRBJ1-2 and V is TRBV19; unclear D gene. V lost 7 bases and J 2 bases, leaving 11 bases between the germline ends. This CDR3 has 13 residues. Germline V gene sequence: CDR1 LNHDA, CDR2 SQIVND (reference sequence). CDR3 in DNA: TGTGCCAGTACAGGAGATCTAAACTATGGCTACACCTTC. Translated, it gives CASTGDLNYGYTF.

V and J are TRBV20-1 and TRBJ1-2; TRBD1 matches 8 bases. CDR1 DFQATT and CDR2 SNEGSKA come from the germline V gene (reference sequence). CDR3 length: 11 amino acids. V was clipped by 6 bases and J by 6 bases; unmatched bases: 3. The DNA of the CDR3 is TGCAGTGCAAGGACAGGGAATGGCTACACCTTC. Amino acid sequence: CSARTGNGYTF.

The chain uses TRBV5-4 and TRBJ1-2; the D is unclear. CDR3 size: 14 residues. Trimming took off 0 bases at V and 7 bases at J, with 13 bases between the two ends. CDR1 is SGHNT and CDR2 is YYREEE in the germline V gene (reference sequence). CDR3 loop: CASSLDVVSSGYTF. Written as DNA, the CDR3 is TGTGCCAGCAGCTTGGATGTGGTCTCTTCTGGCTACACCTTC. The full variable domain, rest sourced from reference TRBV5-4 and TRBJ1-2, is ETGVTQSPTHLIKTRGQQVTLRCSSQSGHNTVSWYQQALGQGPQFIFQYYREEENGRGNFPPRFSGLQFPNYSSELNVNALELDDSALYLCASSLDVVSSGYTFGSGTRLTVV.

The chain combines TRBV2 with TRBJ2-3; TRBD1 is a possible D gene (5 bases). Germline V gene sequence: CDR1 SNHLY, CDR2 FYNNEI. Deletions cut 1 base from V and 3 bases from J, with 5 bases between. This CDR3 is built from 13 residues. DNA of the CDR3: TGTGCCAGCAGTGAAGACAGGACAGATACGCAGTATTTT. This gives the protein CASSEDRTDTQYF.